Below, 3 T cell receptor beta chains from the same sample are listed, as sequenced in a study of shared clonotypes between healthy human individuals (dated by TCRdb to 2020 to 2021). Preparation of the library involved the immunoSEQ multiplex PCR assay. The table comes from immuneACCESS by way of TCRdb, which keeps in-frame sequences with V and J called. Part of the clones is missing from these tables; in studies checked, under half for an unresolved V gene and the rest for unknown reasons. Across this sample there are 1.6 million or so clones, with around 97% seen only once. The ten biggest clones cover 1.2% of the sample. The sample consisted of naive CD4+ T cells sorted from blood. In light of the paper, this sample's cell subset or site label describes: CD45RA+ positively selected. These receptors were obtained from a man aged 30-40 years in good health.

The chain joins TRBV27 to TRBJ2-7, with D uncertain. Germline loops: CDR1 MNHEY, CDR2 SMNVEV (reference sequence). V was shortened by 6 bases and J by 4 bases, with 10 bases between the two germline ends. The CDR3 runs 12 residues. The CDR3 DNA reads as TGTGCCAGCAGGACAACAGAGTACGAGCAGTACTTC. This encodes CASRTTEYEQYF.

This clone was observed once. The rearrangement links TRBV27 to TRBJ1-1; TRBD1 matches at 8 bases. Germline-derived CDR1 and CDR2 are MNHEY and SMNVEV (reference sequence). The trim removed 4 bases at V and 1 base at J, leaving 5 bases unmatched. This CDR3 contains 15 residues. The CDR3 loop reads CASSSAGGRNTEAFF. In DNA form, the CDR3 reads TGTGCCAGCAGTTCAGCAGGGGGCCGGAACACTGAAGCTTTCTTT.

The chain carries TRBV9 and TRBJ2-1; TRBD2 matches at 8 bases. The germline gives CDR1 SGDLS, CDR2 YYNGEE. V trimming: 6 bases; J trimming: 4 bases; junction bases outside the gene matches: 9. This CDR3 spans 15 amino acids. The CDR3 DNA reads TGTGCCAGCAACCCCAGAGCGGGGGATTACAATGAGCAGTTCTTC. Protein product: CASNPRAGDYNEQFF.